A few counts support the clone carrying this TCR beta chain. Its target is unknown. This record comes from a study of blood T cells in healthy people across ages. PCR was performed a second time for roughly 7 to 11 cycles using a sample-barcoded 5' primer and a J-beta primer mix. MiXCR, run by TCRdb on the 5' RACE reads, gives a single entry per CDR3 protein. This sample carries around 650,000 distinct CDR3 sequences, around two fifths of them seen once, and the ten largest clones take 30%. Germline assignment: CDR1 PRHDT and CDR2 FYEKMQ (reference sequence). After removal of 4 bases from V and 5 bases from J, the junction contained 6 bases not matched to a gene. The CDR3 totals 14 residues. Study-level points and caveats: Significant beta diversity loss was already apparent by age approximately 42, declining roughly linearly.

The sequence came from a man older than 75 in good health. V usage is TRBV13 and J usage is TRBJ2-5; TRBD2 matches 8 bases. The sequencing input was blood. CDR3 sequence (DNA): TGTGCCAGCAGCTACCGGGGGACTAGGGAGACCCAGTACTTC. It encodes CASSYRGTRETQYF.